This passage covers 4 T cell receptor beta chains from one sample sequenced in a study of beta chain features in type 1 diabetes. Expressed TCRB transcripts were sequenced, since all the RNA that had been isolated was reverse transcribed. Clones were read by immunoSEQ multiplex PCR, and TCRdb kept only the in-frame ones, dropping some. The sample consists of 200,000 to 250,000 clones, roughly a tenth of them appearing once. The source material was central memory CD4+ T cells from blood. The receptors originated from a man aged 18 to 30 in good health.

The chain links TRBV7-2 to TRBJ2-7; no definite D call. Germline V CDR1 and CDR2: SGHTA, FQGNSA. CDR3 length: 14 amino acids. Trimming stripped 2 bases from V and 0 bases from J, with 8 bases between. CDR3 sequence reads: CASSLQRSSYEQYF. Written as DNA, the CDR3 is TGTGCCAGCAGCTTACAGCGCAGCTCCTACGAGCAGTACTTC.

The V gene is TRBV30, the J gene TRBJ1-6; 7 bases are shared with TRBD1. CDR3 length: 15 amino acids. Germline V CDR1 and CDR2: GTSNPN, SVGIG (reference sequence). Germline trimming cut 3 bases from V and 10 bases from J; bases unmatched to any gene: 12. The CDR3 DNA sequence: TGTGCCTGGAGCGCCGGGACAGCAGAGCAATCACCCCTCCACTTT. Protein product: CAWSAGTAEQSPLHF.

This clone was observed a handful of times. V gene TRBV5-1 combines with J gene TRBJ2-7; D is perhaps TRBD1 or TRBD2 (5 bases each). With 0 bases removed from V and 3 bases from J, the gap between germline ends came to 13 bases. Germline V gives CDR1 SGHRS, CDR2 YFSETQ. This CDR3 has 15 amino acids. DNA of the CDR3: TGCGCCAGCAGCTTGGGGGGCGCGAGGGGCTACGAGCAGTACTTC. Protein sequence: CASSLGGARGYEQYF.

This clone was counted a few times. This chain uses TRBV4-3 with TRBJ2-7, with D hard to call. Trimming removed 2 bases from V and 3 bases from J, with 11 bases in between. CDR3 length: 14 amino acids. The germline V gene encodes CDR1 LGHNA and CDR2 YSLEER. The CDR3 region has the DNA TGCGCCAGCAGCCAATCCGGTACGGGCTACGAGCAGTACTTC. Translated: CASSQSGTGYEQYF.